The entry below gives a single T cell receptor (beta chain) sequence along with its context. This sample was taken from a study of technical replicates of blood from several donors. The method was immunoSEQ multiplex PCR; TCRdb's version includes in-frame clones alone and lacks a portion of them. Of about 97,000 clones in the sample, 95% to 97% were seen once. This CDR3 spans 17 amino acids. Germline V gene sequence: CDR1 SNHLY, CDR2 FYNNEI. V shed 7 bases, J shed 7 bases, and the junction held 14 bases outside the gene matches. Material: T cells isolated from PBMCs. The chain employs TRBV2 and TRBJ2-2, with 11 bases matching TRBD2. The receptor comes from a human donor in good health. DNA for the CDR3: TGTGCCAGCACCGAACCGGGACTAGCGGAGACGGGCGGGGAGCTGTTTTTT. It is translated as CASTEPGLAETGGELFF.